The entry that follows covers one T cell receptor beta chain sequence. This entry is derived from a study of OX40 agonist ivuxolimab in advanced cancers. Sequencing was performed with immunoSEQ multiplex PCR; in TCRdb, only in-frame clones are kept and a portion is missing. The sample has 81,000 or so clones, around 93% seen once. Trimming at V came to 3 bases and at J to 4 bases, leaving 8 bases not matched to a gene. Germline CDR1 and CDR2: SGHTA and FQGNSA. The CDR3 has 16 residues. The receptor comes from an adult with an advanced solid tumor such as melanoma, head and neck, liver or kidney cancer. V gene TRBV7-2 combines with J gene TRBJ1-3; 8 bases are shared with TRBD1. Here the sequenced sample was CD4+ or CD8+ T cells sorted from blood, taken in a trial of the OX40 agonist ivuxolimab. The DNA for the CDR3 is TGTGCCAGCAGCTTGTTGCTCCAGGGGGCGGGAAACACCATATATTTT. This sequence encodes CASSLLLQGAGNTIYF. Combining the CDR3 with reference TRBV7-2 and TRBJ1-3 gives the whole variable domain GAGVSQSPSNKVTEKGKDVELRCDPISGHTALYWYRQSLGQGLEFLIYFQGNSAPDKSGLPSDRFSAERTGGSVSTLTIQRTQQEDSAVYLCASSLLLQGAGNTIYFGEGSWLTVV.